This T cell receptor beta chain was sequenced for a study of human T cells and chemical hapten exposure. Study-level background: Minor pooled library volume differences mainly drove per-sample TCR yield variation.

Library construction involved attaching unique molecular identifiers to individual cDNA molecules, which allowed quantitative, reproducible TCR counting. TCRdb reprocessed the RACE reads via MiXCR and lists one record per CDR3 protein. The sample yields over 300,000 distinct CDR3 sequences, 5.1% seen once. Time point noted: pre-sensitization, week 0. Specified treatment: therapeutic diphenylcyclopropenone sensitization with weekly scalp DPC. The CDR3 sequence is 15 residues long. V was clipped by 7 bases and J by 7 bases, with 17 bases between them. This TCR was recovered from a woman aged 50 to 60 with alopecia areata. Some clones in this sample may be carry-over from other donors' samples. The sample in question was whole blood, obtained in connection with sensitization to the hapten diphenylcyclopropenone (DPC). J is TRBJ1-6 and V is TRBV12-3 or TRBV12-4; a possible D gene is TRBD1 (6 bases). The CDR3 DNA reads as TGTGCCAGCACTAATGGGGGCTCATGGAATTCACCCCTCCACTTT. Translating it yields CASTNGGSWNSPLHF.